The sequence of this T cell receptor beta chain was determined in a study of cytomegalovirus exposure and HLA in healthy donors. Study context: The early release's HLA-typed donors yielded 80 million to 95 million unique TCRs. Study-wide points: Analysis performed later showed TCR beta chains linked to HLA being more clonally expanded than equally common others. Further analysis was carried out later, and it showed several of the most significant clusters appearing linked to common viral pathogens.

The PCR ran on 60 Vbeta and 13 Jbeta primers. Sequenced by immunoSEQ multiplex PCR; TCRdb stores in-frame clones only, minus some. The table has around 100,000 clones, approximately 70% seen once; the top ten hold roughly 8.4%. As regards this clone: The antigen is undetermined.

The sample was PBMCs. This receptor was identified in a man aged 25 to 45 in good health and CMV-seropositive.

CDR3 loop: CAWSPPDRINYEQYF. DNA of the CDR3: TGTGCCTGGAGCCCTCCGGACAGGATCAACTACGAGCAGTACTTC. V and J are TRBV30 and TRBJ2-7; 7 bases match TRBD1. CDR1 GTSNPN and CDR2 SVGIG come from the germline V gene (reference sequence). The CDR3 length is 15 residues. J lost 3 bases, V lost 3 bases, and 11 bases had no gene match.